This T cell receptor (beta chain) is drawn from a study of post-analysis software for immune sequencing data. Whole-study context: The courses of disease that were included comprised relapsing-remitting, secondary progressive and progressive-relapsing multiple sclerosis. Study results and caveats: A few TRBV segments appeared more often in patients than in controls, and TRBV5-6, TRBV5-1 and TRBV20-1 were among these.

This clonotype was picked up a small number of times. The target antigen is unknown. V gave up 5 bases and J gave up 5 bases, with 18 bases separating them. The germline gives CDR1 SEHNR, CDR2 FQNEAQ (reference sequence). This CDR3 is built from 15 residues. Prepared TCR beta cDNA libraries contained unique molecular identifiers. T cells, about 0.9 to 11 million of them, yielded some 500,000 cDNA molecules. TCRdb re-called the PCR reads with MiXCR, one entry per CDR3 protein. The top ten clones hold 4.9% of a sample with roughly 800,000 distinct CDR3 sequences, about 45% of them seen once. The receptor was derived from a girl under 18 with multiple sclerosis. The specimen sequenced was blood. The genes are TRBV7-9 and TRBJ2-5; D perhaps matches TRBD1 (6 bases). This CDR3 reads CASSTFLDTGETQYF. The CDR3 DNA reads TGTGCCAGCAGCACCTTTCTAGATACAGGGGAGACCCAGTACTTC.